What follows is one TCR beta chain and its context. The record originates from a study of OX40 agonist ivuxolimab in advanced cancers. The germline CDR1 and CDR2 sequences are SGHTA and FQGTGA. Trimming left V 2 bases short and J 10 bases short, with 14 bases between. The CDR3 totals 13 residues. Data came from immunoSEQ multiplex PCR; TCRdb stores just in-frame clones and leaves some out. The table shows about 36,000 clones, with about three quarters occurring only once. This clonotype was sampled from an adult with an advanced solid tumor such as melanoma, head and neck, liver or kidney cancer. The material sequenced was CD4+ or CD8+ T cells sorted from blood, taken in a trial of the OX40 agonist ivuxolimab. The chain joins TRBV7-3 to TRBJ1-1; D gene uncertain. The CDR3 loop reads CASSLGGVSAAFF. Written as DNA, the CDR3 is TGTGCCAGCAGCTTAGGAGGCGTCTCAGCAGCTTTCTTT. Together with reference TRBV7-3 and TRBJ1-1, the CDR3 gives the full variable domain: GAGVSQTPSNKVTEKGKYVELRCDPISGHTALYWYRQSLGQGPEFLIYFQGTGAADDSGLPNDRFFAVRPEGSVSTLKIQRTERGDSAVYLCASSLGGVSAAFFGQGTRLTVV.